One and the same sample provided the 22 T cell receptor beta chains below, sequenced in a study of blood T cell repertoires in COVID-19. Here immunoSEQ multiplex PCR was the method, and the copy in TCRdb shows in-frame clones only, minus some. Of fewer than 300,000 clones listed, 88% are singletons. Input material: peripheral blood. These receptors all stem from a woman between 40 and 50 years old who had recovered from COVID-19.

This clone was seen a handful of times. V and J are TRBV11-2 and TRBJ2-7; the match to TRBD1 covers 12 bases. The length of the CDR3 is 17 residues. Germline V gene sequence: CDR1 SGHAT, CDR2 FQNNGV. J gave up 2 bases and V 3 bases, and 8 bases lay outside the gene matches. The CDR3 DNA sequence: TGTGCCAGCAGCTTCTATGGGGGACAGGGGGCTACCTACGAGCAGTACTTC. Protein product: CASSFYGGQGATYEQYF. The full variable domain, rest sourced from reference TRBV11-2 and TRBJ2-7, is EAGVAQSPRYKIIEKRQSVAFWCNPISGHATLYWYQQILGQGPKLLIQFQNNGVVDDSQLPKDRFSAERLKGVDSTLKIQPAKLEDSAVYLCASSFYGGQGATYEQYFGPGTRLTVT.

The genes are TRBV7-8 and TRBJ2-5; the match to TRBD1 covers 7 bases. This CDR3 is built from 15 residues. J was trimmed by 5 bases and V by 4 bases; bases with no gene match: 10. Germline values: CDR1 SGHVS, CDR2 FQNEAQ. CDR3 protein: CASSSRQGLGETQYF. Written as DNA, the CDR3 is TGTGCCAGCAGCTCCAGACAGGGCCTGGGGGAGACCCAGTACTTC.

The chain couples TRBV5-6 to TRBJ2-2; no definite D call. Germline V gene sequence: CDR1 SGHDT, CDR2 YYEEEE. The V end lost 2 bases, the J end lost 4 bases, and 6 bases lay between the germline ends. CDR3 length: 13 amino acids. The CDR3 loop reads CASSFTSTGELFF. The CDR3 region has the DNA TGTGCCAGCAGCTTTACGAGCACCGGGGAGCTGTTTTTT.

J is TRBJ1-2 and V is TRBV14; D is undetermined. The CDR3 spans 13 residues. Trimming took 4 bases from V and 2 from J, leaving 8 bases between them. From germline, CDR1 is SGHDN and CDR2 FVKESK. The DNA for the CDR3 is TGTGCCAGCAGCCCGTCCTTGAACTATGGCTACACCTTC. This codes for CASSPSLNYGYTF.

The chain couples TRBV5-4 to TRBJ2-2; 7 bases align to TRBD2. V dropped 4 bases and J dropped 4; count of bases not matched to a gene: 10. CDR3 length: 16 residues. Germline assignment: CDR1 SGHNT and CDR2 YYREEE (reference sequence). The CDR3 here is CASSRTPTSTTGELFF. CDR3 DNA: TGTGCCAGCAGCCGAACCCCGACTAGCACCACCGGGGAGCTGTTTTTT.

V is TRBV29-1 and J is TRBJ1-3, with TRBD1 as a possible D gene (5 bases). Between the trimmed V and J ends, which lost 4 bases and 4 bases, there was a span of 8 bases. The CDR3 totals 12 residues. Germline loops: CDR1 SQVTM, CDR2 ANQGSEA. This chain's CDR3 is CSVGTLGNTIYF. The CDR3 nucleotides read TGCAGCGTTGGGACACTGGGAAACACCATATATTTT.

The J gene is TRBJ2-1, the V gene TRBV9; 7 bases agree with TRBD2. Trimming cost V 3 bases and J 6 bases; bases outside gene matches: 9. The CDR3 totals 15 residues. Germline V gives CDR1 SGDLS, CDR2 YYNGEE. CDR3 DNA sequence: TGTGCCAGCAGCGGGCCGGGACTACCACCCAATGAGCAGTTCTTC. It codes for CASSGPGLPPNEQFF. Complete variable domain (other parts from reference TRBV9 and TRBJ2-1): DSGVTQTPKHLITATGQRVTLRCSPRSGDLSVYWYQQSLDQGLQFLIQYYNGEERAKGNILERFSAQQFPDLHSELNLSSLELGDSALYFCASSGPGLPPNEQFFGPGTRLTVL.

The chain employs TRBV30 and TRBJ1-5; TRBD1 might be the D (6 bases). This CDR3 has 15 residues. Germline V gene data show CDR1 as GTSNPN and CDR2 as SVGIG (reference sequence). V dropped 2 bases and J dropped 2 bases, with 13 bases sitting between them. CDR3 residues: CAWSWGGVGNQPQHF. The CDR3 DNA sequence: TGTGCCTGGAGTTGGGGGGGCGTTGGCAATCAGCCCCAGCATTTT.

The chain carries TRBV15 and TRBJ2-1, with 10 bases matching TRBD1. Germline V lookup: CDR1 LNHNV, CDR2 YYDKDF (reference sequence). The CDR3 runs 15 residues. J was trimmed by 9 bases and V by 5 bases; bases with no gene match: 10. The CDR3 spells CATSSRDRGFVEQFF. CDR3 DNA sequence: TGTGCCACCAGCTCCCGGGACAGGGGTTTCGTTGAGCAGTTCTTC. Looking up the rest from reference TRBV15 and TRBJ2-1 gives the full variable domain: DAMVIQNPRYQVTQFGKPVTLSCSQTLNHNVMYWYQQKSSQAPKLLFHYYDKDFNNEADTPDNFQSRRPNTSFCFLDIRSPGLGDTAMYLCATSSRDRGFVEQFFGPGTRLTVL.

This chain uses TRBV27 with TRBJ2-1; 8 bases match TRBD2. Germline assignment: CDR1 MNHEY and CDR2 SMNVEV (reference sequence). This CDR3 has 16 amino acids. The junction had 12 bases not matched to a gene; V was cut back by 7 bases and J by 4 bases. This CDR3 reads CASKKRGLANYNEQFF. The CDR3 DNA is TGTGCCAGCAAGAAGCGGGGGCTAGCGAATTACAATGAGCAGTTCTTC.

The gene calls are TRBV4-3 and TRBJ2-6, with D uncertain. Germline values: CDR1 LGHNA, CDR2 YSLEER. V was pared by 0 bases and J by 2 bases, with 11 bases between. The CDR3 spans 17 residues. DNA of the CDR3: TGCGCCAGCAGCCAAGACCCGTGGCAGACTGGGGCCAACGTCCTGACTTTC. Residues: CASSQDPWQTGANVLTF.

The chain links TRBV6-5 to TRBJ2-5, with 7 bases matching TRBD1. CDR3 length: 14 residues. Trimming at V came to 6 bases and at J to 3 bases, leaving 7 bases not matched to a gene. Germline CDR1 and CDR2: MNHEY and SVGAGI. The DNA of the CDR3 is TGTGCCAGCAGGCCGGGACAGCGGAAAGAGACCCAGTACTTC. Residues: CASRPGQRKETQYF.

This chain's CDR3 is CASSVEGGRVYNEQFF. The CDR3 coding sequence is TGTGCCAGCAGCGTAGAGGGCGGGAGGGTTTACAATGAGCAGTTCTTC. The rearrangement links TRBV9 to TRBJ2-1; TRBD2 agrees at 9 bases. V shed 0 bases, J shed 4 bases, and the junction held 5 bases outside the gene matches. This CDR3 has 16 amino acids. Germline V gene lookup returns CDR1 SGDLS and CDR2 YYNGEE.

V gene TRBV9 combines with J gene TRBJ2-3, with 7 bases fitting TRBD2. CDR1 SGDLS and CDR2 YYNGEE come from the germline V gene. The V segment lost 2 bases and the J segment 2 bases; nucleotides outside the gene matches: 5. The CDR3 sequence is 15 residues long. Here the CDR3 reads CASSVMGGATDTQYF. CDR3 nucleotide sequence: TGTGCCAGCAGCGTCATGGGAGGGGCCACAGATACGCAGTATTTT.

This clone was found a few times. The chain carries TRBV19 and TRBJ2-3, with D possibly TRBD1 on 6 matching bases. V was cut by 5 bases and J by 1 base, with 16 bases left in between. The CDR3 sequence is 16 residues long. The germline V gene has CDR1 LNHDA and CDR2 SQIVND (reference sequence). The DNA for the CDR3 is TGTGCCAGTAGTGCCCCCCCAGGGGCTGGCACAGATACGCAGTATTTT. It is translated as CASSAPPGAGTDTQYF.

Concerning this clone itself: The same CDR3 is also encoded by other DNA sequences in this sample. The chain carries TRBV4-3 and TRBJ1-2, with a weak D call TRBD1 (5 bases). The CDR3 length is 14 residues. V was clipped by 0 bases and J by 2 bases, with 7 bases between them. The V gene's germline CDR1 is LGHNA and CDR2 YSLEER. The CDR3 loop is CASSQDRGNYGYTF. CDR3 bases: TGCGCCAGCAGCCAAGATAGGGGAAACTATGGCTACACCTTC.

The chain links TRBV19 to TRBJ2-1; D remains ambiguous. CDR1 is LNHDA, CDR2 SQIVND, per germline (reference sequence). The germline V and J ends were trimmed by 5 bases and 0 bases, with 14 bases remaining between them. This CDR3 comprises 16 residues. CDR3 DNA sequence: TGTGCCAGTAGTTCCGATGGGCGCAGCTCCTACAATGAGCAGTTCTTC. Its protein is CASSSDGRSSYNEQFF. Using reference TRBV19 and TRBJ2-1 for the parts outside the CDR3, the full variable domain is DGGITQSPKYLFRKEGQNVTLSCEQNLNHDAMYWYRQDPGQGLRLIYYSQIVNDFQKGDIAEGYSVSREKKESFPLTVTSAQKNPTAFYLCASSSDGRSSYNEQFFGPGTRLTVL.

This chain joins TRBV27 and TRBJ1-1; 7 bases fit TRBD1. The CDR3 runs 14 residues. Germline trimming cut 4 bases from V and 4 bases from J; bases unmatched to any gene: 6. The germline gives CDR1 MNHEY, CDR2 SMNVEV (reference sequence). CDR3 protein: CASSWRGPGTEAFF. The DNA of the CDR3 is TGTGCCAGCAGTTGGAGGGGGCCCGGCACTGAAGCTTTCTTT.

This chain uses TRBV28 with TRBJ2-2; TRBD1 aligns across 9 bases. CDR3 length equals 14 residues. Germline-derived CDR1 and CDR2 are MDHEN and SYDVKM. J was trimmed by 4 bases and V by 8 bases; bases with no gene match: 5. The CDR3 reads CASATGGGTGELFF. The CDR3 bases are TGTGCCAGCGCCACAGGGGGCGGCACCGGGGAGCTGTTTTTT.

This clone was counted a single time. The J gene is TRBJ1-2, the V gene TRBV29-1, with a possible D match to TRBD1 (6 bases). Trimming cost V 6 bases and J 3 bases, with 14 bases left between them. Germline V gene sequence: CDR1 SQVTM, CDR2 ANQGSEA. CDR3 size: 13 residues. The CDR3 spells CSVSGGPDYGYTF. The CDR3 DNA follows: TGCAGCGTCTCTGGGGGCCCAGACTATGGCTACACCTTC.

This rearrangement joins TRBV4-1 to TRBJ2-5; 7 bases are shared with TRBD1. Germline V gene sequence: CDR1 MGHRA, CDR2 YSYEKL. This CDR3 region has 14 residues. J gave up 5 bases and V 7 bases, and 10 bases lay outside the gene matches. Here the CDR3 reads CASTTTGAGETQYF. Written as DNA, the CDR3 is TGCGCCAGCACCACCACAGGGGCTGGGGAGACCCAGTACTTC.

This clone appeared a few times. The rearrangement uses TRBV10-2 and TRBJ1-6, with D perhaps TRBD1 (5 bases). Germline loops: CDR1 WSHSY, CDR2 SAAADI. The CDR3 totals 13 residues. V shed 6 bases and J shed 6 bases, with 9 bases lying between them. The CDR3 spells CASSPDSNSPLHF. CDR3 nucleotide sequence: TGCGCCAGCAGCCCCGACAGTAATTCACCCCTCCACTTT.